This TCR beta chain was found in a study of T cell responses to AZD1222 COVID-19 vaccine. Clones were read by immunoSEQ multiplex PCR, and TCRdb kept only the in-frame ones, dropping some. The sample consists of 110,000 to 150,000 clones, more than 85% of them appearing once. Germline V gives CDR1 MDHEN, CDR2 SYDVKM. Germline trimming cut 5 bases from V and 7 bases from J; bases unmatched to any gene: 7. CDR3 size: 15 residues. The chain uses TRBV28 and TRBJ2-2; 10 bases are shared with TRBD1. The clonotype originates from an adult in good health. Here the sequenced sample was peripheral blood, taken on day 0 of AZD1222 vaccination. The CDR3 here is CASSITGTGVGELFF. The CDR3 DNA is TGTGCCAGCAGTATAACCGGGACAGGGGTCGGGGAGCTGTTTTTT.